The 27 T cell receptor beta chains below all came from one sample that was sequenced in a study of vaccination and CD4 T cells after COVID-19. The Oncomine TCR Beta short-read assay generated sequence data from the DNA of cultured CD4+ T cells. Via MiXCR, TCRdb re-called the PCR reads, giving one row per CDR3 protein. This sample has approximately 13,000 distinct CDR3 sequences; about 55% occur once, and the top ten carry approximately 9.5%. No antigen has been identified for these receptors. The treatment here: 10-day PBMC culture with coronavirus spike peptide pools or control peptides (ViraFEST assay). Material for sequencing was CD4+ T cells from blood, cultured in vitro. These TCRs come from a human donor who had recovered from COVID-19.

The chain employs TRBV6-7 and TRBJ2-5; 8 bases align to TRBD1. TRBV6-7 is marked as an open reading frame, function uncertain. This CDR3 region has 17 residues. V was clipped by 6 bases and J by 7 bases; unmatched bases: 19. CDR3 sequence (DNA): TGTGCCAGCAGAAGGAAACTGGGACAGGTCAAAAGAGGGACCCAGTACTTC. Its protein is CASRRKLGQVKRGTQYF.

This chain joins TRBV2 and TRBJ2-5, with D unclear. This CDR3 region has 12 residues. Germline values: CDR1 SNHLY, CDR2 FYNNEI. V was cut by 1 base and J by 5 bases, with 5 bases left in between. CDR3: CASSEGIETQYF. CDR3 nucleotide sequence: TGTGCCAGCAGTGAAGGGATTGAGACCCAGTACTTC.

The rearrangement uses TRBV28 and TRBJ2-3, with 10 positions matching TRBD2. The CDR3 is made up of 16 amino acids. CDR1 and CDR2 from the germline V gene are MDHEN and SYDVKM. J lost 1 base, V lost 7 bases, and 8 bases had no gene match. In DNA, the CDR3 is TGTGCCAGCATCCCTGGGGGGACTAGCGGCACAGATACGCAGTATTTT. This gives the protein CASIPGGTSGTDTQYF.

By share, this clonotype counts as medium-sized (0.01 to 0.1%). The chain combines TRBV12-3 or TRBV12-4 with TRBJ1-5; D is undetermined. The V and J ends lost 3 bases and 6 bases respectively, with 18 bases between them. This CDR3 is 16 amino acids long. The CDR3 coding sequence is TGTGCCAGCAGTTTGGGGTTTCGGCCAGGTGTTCAGCCCCAGCATTTT. This codes for CASSLGFRPGVQPQHF.

The chain combines TRBV7-3 with TRBJ1-2, with a tentative D call TRBD1 (5 bases). CDR1 is SGHTA, CDR2 FQGTGA, per germline. The V and J ends lost 7 bases and 3 bases respectively, with 12 bases between them. The CDR3 spans 13 residues. This CDR3 reads CASTLGRDYGYTF. The CDR3, as DNA: TGTGCCAGCACCTTGGGCAGGGACTATGGCTACACCTTC.

V gene TRBV20-1 combines with J gene TRBJ1-2, with 9 bases lining up with TRBD1. The CDR3 totals 12 residues. J lost 8 bases, V lost 6 bases, and 7 bases had no gene match. In germline, CDR1 is DFQATT, CDR2 SNEGSKA (reference sequence). CDR3 region: CSAQTGGGGYTF. The CDR3 DNA reads as TGCAGTGCCCAGACAGGGGGTGGAGGCTACACCTTC.

This rearrangement joins TRBV5-1 to TRBJ1-6, with 7 bases matching TRBD1. This CDR3 is built from 15 residues. In germline, CDR1 is SGHRS, CDR2 YFSETQ. V was pared by 3 bases and J by 5 bases, with 5 bases of the junction left unmatched. The CDR3 loop is CASSWGDRDNSPLHF. For the CDR3, the DNA is TGCGCCAGCAGCTGGGGGGACAGAGATAATTCACCCCTCCACTTT.

The chain carries TRBV28 and TRBJ2-1; 7 bases agree with TRBD1. The J call may be incorrect, as the DNA end agrees better with TRBJ2-7. CDR3 size: 14 residues. Germline assignment: CDR1 MDHEN and CDR2 SYDVKM. The CDR3 DNA reads TGTGCCAGCAGTTCGGGACAGACACACTACGAGCAGTACTTC. Translating gives CASSSGQTHYEQYF.

V gene TRBV19 combines with J gene TRBJ2-3; 9 bases agree with TRBD1. The ends lost 6 bases at V and 5 bases at J; junction bases unmatched: 12. The CDR3 extends over 16 amino acids. Per the germline V gene, CDR1 is LNHDA and CDR2 is SQIVND (reference sequence). CDR3 DNA sequence: TGTGCCAGTAGAAAATCGGACAGGGGCACCCTAGATACGCAGTATTTT. This encodes CASRKSDRGTLDTQYF.

This clonotype is categorized as large (0.1 to 1%). The chain joins TRBV27 to TRBJ1-6; 10 bases match TRBD1. J gave up 7 bases and V 6 bases, and 6 bases lay outside the gene matches. The CDR3 is 15 amino acids. The germline V gene has CDR1 MNHEY and CDR2 SMNVEV (reference sequence). The CDR3 DNA sequence: TGTGCCAGCAGCCTGGGACAGGGGAGAAATTCACCCCTCCACTTT. As protein: CASSLGQGRNSPLHF.

The rearrangement joins TRBV2 to TRBJ1-1; TRBD1 matches 8 bases. The CDR3 length is 11 residues. Germline lookup yields CDR1 SNHLY and CDR2 FYNNEI. The J segment lost 11 bases and the V segment lost 9 bases, leaving 8 bases of the junction unmatched. The CDR3 is CASSRGREAFF. CDR3 nucleotides: TGTGCCAGTAGCAGGGGGCGCGAGGCTTTCTTT.

This chain connects TRBV30 to TRBJ2-7; D might be TRBD2 (6 bases). The CDR3 extends over 11 amino acids. V shed 4 bases and J shed 3 bases, with 7 bases lying between them. Germline loops: CDR1 GTSNPN, CDR2 SVGIG (reference sequence). Here the CDR3 reads CAWMGGYEQYF. CDR3 nucleotides: TGTGCCTGGATGGGGGGCTACGAGCAGTACTTC.

The chain has TRBV7-9 and TRBJ1-1; weak D call: TRBD1 (5 bases). The germline CDR1 and CDR2 sequences are SEHNR and FQNEAQ (reference sequence). This CDR3 region has 12 residues. Trimming left V 5 bases short and J 4 bases short, with 8 bases between. CDR3 protein: CASSLGVTEAFF. DNA for the CDR3: TGTGCCAGCAGCCTGGGGGTCACTGAAGCTTTCTTT.

The V and J genes are TRBV24-1 and TRBJ2-3; tentative D call: TRBD2 (6 bases). V was clipped by 0 bases and J by 7 bases, with 19 bases between them. Germline values: CDR1 KGHDR, CDR2 SFDVKD. CDR3 size: 17 residues. The CDR3 loop reads CATSDLGAGTGGNTQYF. CDR3 DNA sequence: TGTGCCACCAGTGATTTGGGGGCGGGGACCGGTGGGAATACGCAGTATTTT.

Worth noting for this clonotype: At one end the junction does not follow the germline gene, possibly because of a read error. The rearrangement uses TRBV20-1 and TRBJ1-1; D is unclear. The germline V gene has CDR1 DFQATT and CDR2 SNEGSKA (reference sequence). This CDR3 has 12 residues. CDR3 sequence (DNA): TGCAGTGCCAGAGAGGTGTTGACTGAAGCTTTCTTT. Its translation is CSAREVLTEAFF.

The DNA of the CDR3 is TGCAGTGCTCCTCGCCAGGGGGCGGGAGATACGCAGTATTTT. It encodes CSAPRQGAGDTQYF. This sequence joins TRBV20-1 and TRBJ2-3; 8 nucleotides agree with TRBD1. This CDR3 is 14 amino acids long. Germline lookup yields CDR1 DFQATT and CDR2 SNEGSKA (reference sequence). With V trimmed by 5 bases and J by 5 bases, 9 bases remained unmatched.

This clonotype was counted a few times. The chain links TRBV20-1 to TRBJ1-2; D remains ambiguous. The CDR3 extends over 14 amino acids. Per the germline V gene, CDR1 is DFQATT and CDR2 is SNEGSKA (reference sequence). The V end lost 0 bases, the J end lost 4 bases, and 12 bases lay between the germline ends. The CDR3 sequence: CSARDLSAPYGYTF. CDR3 DNA sequence: TGCAGTGCTAGAGATTTATCGGCCCCCTATGGCTACACCTTC.

The V call is TRBV19, the J call TRBJ2-1, with 14 nucleotides matching TRBD2. V was clipped by 3 bases and J by 6 bases; unmatched bases: 1. CDR1 is LNHDA, CDR2 SQIVND, per germline (reference sequence). This CDR3 comprises 15 residues. The CDR3: CASSIGTSGSNEQFF. The CDR3 nucleotides are TGTGCCAGTAGTATCGGGACTAGCGGGAGCAATGAGCAGTTCTTC.

This sequence joins TRBV20-1 and TRBJ2-1, with TRBD2 identical over 8 bases. V shed 2 bases, J shed 3 bases, and the junction held 3 bases outside the gene matches. Germline CDR1 reads DFQATT; CDR2 reads SNEGSKA (reference sequence). The length of the CDR3 is 14 residues. CDR3 nucleotides: TGCAGTGCTAGAAGCACTAGCGGCTACAATGAGCAGTTCTTC. Its translation is CSARSTSGYNEQFF.

This clonotype occurred a few times. The chain couples TRBV27 to TRBJ2-3; D not resolved. Per germline, CDR1 MNHEY and CDR2 SMNVEV (reference sequence). The V end lost 2 bases, the J end lost 4 bases, and 13 bases lay between the germline ends. The CDR3 has 15 amino acids. This chain's CDR3 is CASSLLEAPPDTQYF. The CDR3 DNA reads as TGTGCCAGCAGTTTACTAGAAGCGCCCCCAGATACGCAGTATTTT.

The CDR3 sequence: CASSFGGGYGYTF. Here the CDR3 DNA reads TGTGCCAGCAGTTTTGGGGGAGGCTATGGCTACACCTTC. The chain uses TRBV28 and TRBJ1-2, with a weak D call TRBD1 (5 bases). V lost 3 bases and J 4 bases, leaving 9 bases between the germline ends. Per the germline V gene, CDR1 is MDHEN and CDR2 is SYDVKM. The CDR3 length is 13 residues.

The gene calls are TRBV11-2 and TRBJ1-5; 7 positions match TRBD1. V was clipped by 4 bases and J by 5 bases; unmatched bases: 2. This CDR3 has 13 amino acids. In germline, CDR1 is SGHAT, CDR2 FQNNGV. CDR3 DNA sequence: TGTGCCAGCAGCTGGGACAGTCATCAGCCCCAGCATTTT. Translation: CASSWDSHQPQHF.

By share of the sample, this clonotype is medium-sized. The chain uses TRBV6-2 or TRBV6-3 and TRBJ1-2; TRBD1 matches at 8 bases. This CDR3 is 14 amino acids long. V lost 5 bases to trimming and J lost 5 bases; unmatched junction nucleotides: 7. In germline, CDR1 is MNHEY, CDR2 SVGEGT. CDR3 coding DNA: TGTGCCAGCAGTCACAGGGGGAGTCTATATGGCTACACCTTC. This translates into CASSHRGSLYGYTF.

The chain uses TRBV5-1 and TRBJ2-3; 14 bases fit TRBD2. V was clipped by 3 bases and J by 12 bases; unmatched bases: 6. The CDR3 is 14 amino acids. CDR1 and CDR2 from the germline V gene are SGHRS and YFSETQ. In nucleotides, the CDR3 is TGCGCCAGCAGCTCGGGACTAGCGGGGGAAAAACAGTATTTT. Translated, it gives CASSSGLAGEKQYF.

The table lists this clonotype with a few counts. This sequence joins TRBV6-1 and TRBJ1-5; TRBD1 matches at 10 bases. The germline V gene has CDR1 MNHNS and CDR2 SASEGT. The CDR3 is 16 amino acids. The V and J ends lost 7 bases and 1 base, in that order; junction bases with no gene match: 7. Here the CDR3 reads CASNPGQGMSNQPQHF. Written as DNA, the CDR3 is TGTGCCAGCAATCCGGGACAGGGGATGAGCAATCAGCCCCAGCATTTT.

This chain links TRBV6-1 with TRBJ2-5; TRBD1 agrees at 9 bases. The V segment lost 5 bases and the J segment 4 bases; nucleotides outside the gene matches: 5. Looked up from germline, CDR1 is MNHNS and CDR2 is SASEGT. The CDR3 loop spans 14 amino acids. As DNA, the CDR3 is TGTGCCAGCAGTCAACAGGGGGCGTTAGAGACCCAGTACTTC. Translation gives CASSQQGALETQYF.

The V and J genes are TRBV5-1 and TRBJ1-4, with D tentatively TRBD1 (6 bases). The ends were cut back, 3 bases at V and 10 bases at J, with 19 bases in the middle. The CDR3 consists of 15 residues. Germline V gene lookup returns CDR1 SGHRS and CDR2 YFSETQ. The CDR3 DNA follows: TGCGCCAGCAGCTCGACAGGAAATAATGACGGAAAACTGTTTTTT. Protein: CASSSTGNNDGKLFF.